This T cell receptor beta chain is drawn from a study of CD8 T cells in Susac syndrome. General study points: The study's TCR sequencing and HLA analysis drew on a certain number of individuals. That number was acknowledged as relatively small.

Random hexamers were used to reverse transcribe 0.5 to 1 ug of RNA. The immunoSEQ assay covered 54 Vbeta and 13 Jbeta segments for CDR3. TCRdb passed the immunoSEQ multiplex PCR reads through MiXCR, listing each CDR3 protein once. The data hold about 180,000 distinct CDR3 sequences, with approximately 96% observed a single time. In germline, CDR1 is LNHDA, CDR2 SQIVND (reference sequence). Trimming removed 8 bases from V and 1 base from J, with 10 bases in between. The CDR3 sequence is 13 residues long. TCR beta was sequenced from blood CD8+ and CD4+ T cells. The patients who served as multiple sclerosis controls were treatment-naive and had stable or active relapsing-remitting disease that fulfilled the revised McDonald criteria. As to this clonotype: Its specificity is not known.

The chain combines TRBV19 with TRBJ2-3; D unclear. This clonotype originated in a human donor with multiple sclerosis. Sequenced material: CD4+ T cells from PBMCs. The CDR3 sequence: CASGNFGTDTQYF. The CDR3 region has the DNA TGTGCCAGTGGGAATTTTGGCACAGATACGCAGTATTTT. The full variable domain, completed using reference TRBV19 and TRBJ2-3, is DGGITQSPKYLFRKEGQNVTLSCEQNLNHDAMYWYRQDPGQGLRLIYYSQIVNDFQKGDIAEGYSVSREKKESFPLTVTSAQKNPTAFYLCASGNFGTDTQYFGPGTRLTVL.